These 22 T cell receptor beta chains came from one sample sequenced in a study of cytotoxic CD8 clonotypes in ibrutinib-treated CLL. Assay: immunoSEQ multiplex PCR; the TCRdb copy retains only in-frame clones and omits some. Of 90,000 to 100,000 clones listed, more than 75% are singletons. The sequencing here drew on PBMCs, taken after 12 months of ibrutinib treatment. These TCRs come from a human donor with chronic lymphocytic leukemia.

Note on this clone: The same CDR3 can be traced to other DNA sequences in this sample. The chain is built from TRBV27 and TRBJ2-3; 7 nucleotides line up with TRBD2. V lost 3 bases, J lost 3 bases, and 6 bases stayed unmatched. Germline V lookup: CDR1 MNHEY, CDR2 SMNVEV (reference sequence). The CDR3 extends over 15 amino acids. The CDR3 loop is CASSLGGGGTDTQYF. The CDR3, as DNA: TGTGCCAGCAGTTTGGGCGGGGGAGGAACAGATACGCAGTATTTT.

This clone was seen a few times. The CDR3: CASGHSLRNTEAFF. The CDR3 nucleotides read TGTGCCAGTGGCCACAGCCTCAGGAACACTGAAGCTTTCTTT. The V call is TRBV19, the J call TRBJ1-1; no reliable D call. CDR3 length equals 14 residues. V was clipped by 8 bases and J by 1 base, with 14 bases between them. Germline CDR1 LNHDA, CDR2 SQIVND (reference sequence).

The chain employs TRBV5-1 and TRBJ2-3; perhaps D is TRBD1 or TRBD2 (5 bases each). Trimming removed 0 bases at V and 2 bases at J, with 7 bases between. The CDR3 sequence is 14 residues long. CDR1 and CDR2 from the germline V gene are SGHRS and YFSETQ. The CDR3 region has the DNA TGCGCCAGCAGCTTGGGGGGGACCACAGATACGCAGTATTTT. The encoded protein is CASSLGGTTDTQYF. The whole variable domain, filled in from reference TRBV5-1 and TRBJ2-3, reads KAGVTQTPRYLIKTRGQQVTLSCSPISGHRSVSWYQQTPGQGLQFLFEYFSETQRNKGNFPGRFSGRQFSNSRSEMNVSTLELGDSALYLCASSLGGTTDTQYFGPGTRLTVL.

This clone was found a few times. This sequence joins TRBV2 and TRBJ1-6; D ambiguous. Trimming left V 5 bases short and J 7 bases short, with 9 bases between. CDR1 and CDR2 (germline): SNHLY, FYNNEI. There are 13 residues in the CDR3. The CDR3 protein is CASSSTLNSPLHF. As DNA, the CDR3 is TGTGCCAGCAGTAGTACTTTAAATTCACCCCTCCACTTT.

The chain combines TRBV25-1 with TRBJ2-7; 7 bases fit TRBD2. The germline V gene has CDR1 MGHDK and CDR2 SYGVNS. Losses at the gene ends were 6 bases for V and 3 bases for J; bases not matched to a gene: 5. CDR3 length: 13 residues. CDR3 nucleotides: TGTGCCAGCAGCGCAGCGGGGCTCTACGAGCAGTACTTC. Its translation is CASSAAGLYEQYF.

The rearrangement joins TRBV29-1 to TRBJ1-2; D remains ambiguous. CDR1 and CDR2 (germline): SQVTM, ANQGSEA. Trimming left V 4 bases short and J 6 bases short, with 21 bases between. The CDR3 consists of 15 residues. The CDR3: CSVAAVTSSGDGYTF. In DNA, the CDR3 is TGCAGCGTTGCGGCAGTCACAAGTTCGGGCGATGGCTACACCTTC. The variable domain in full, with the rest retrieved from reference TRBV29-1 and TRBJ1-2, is SAVISQKPSRDICQRGTSLTIQCQVDSQVTMMFWYRQQPGQSLTLIATANQGSEATYESGFVIDKFPISRPNLTFSTLTVSNMSPEDSSIYLCSVAAVTSSGDGYTFGSGTRLTVV.

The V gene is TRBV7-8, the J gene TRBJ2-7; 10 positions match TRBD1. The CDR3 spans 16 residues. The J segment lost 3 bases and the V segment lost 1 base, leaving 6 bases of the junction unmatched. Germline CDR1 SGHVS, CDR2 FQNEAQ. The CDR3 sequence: CASSLDGTGELYEQYF. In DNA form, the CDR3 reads TGTGCCAGCAGCTTAGATGGGACAGGGGAACTCTACGAGCAGTACTTC.

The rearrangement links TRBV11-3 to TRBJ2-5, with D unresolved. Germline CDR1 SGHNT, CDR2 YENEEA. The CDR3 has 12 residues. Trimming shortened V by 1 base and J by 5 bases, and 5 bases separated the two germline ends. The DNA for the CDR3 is TGTGCCAGCAGCTTAGTGGCGGAGACCCAGTACTTC. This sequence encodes CASSLVAETQYF.

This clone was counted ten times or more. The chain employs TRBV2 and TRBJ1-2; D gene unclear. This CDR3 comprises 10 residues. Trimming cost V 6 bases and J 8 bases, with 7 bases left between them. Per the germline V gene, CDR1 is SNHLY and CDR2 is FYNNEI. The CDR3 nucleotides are TGTGCCAGCAGGTCATGGGGCTACACCTTC. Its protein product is CASRSWGYTF.

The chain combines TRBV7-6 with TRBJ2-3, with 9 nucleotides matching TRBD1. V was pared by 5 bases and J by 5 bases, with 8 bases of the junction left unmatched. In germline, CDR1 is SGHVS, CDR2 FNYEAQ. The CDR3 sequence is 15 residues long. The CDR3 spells CASSRGGQGKDTQYF. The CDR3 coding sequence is TGTGCCAGCAGCAGAGGAGGACAGGGGAAAGATACGCAGTATTTT.

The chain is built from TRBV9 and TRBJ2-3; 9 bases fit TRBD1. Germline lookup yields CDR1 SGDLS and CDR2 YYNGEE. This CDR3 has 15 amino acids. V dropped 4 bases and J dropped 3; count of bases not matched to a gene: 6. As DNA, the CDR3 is TGTGCCAGCAGCCCCCGGGACAGGGTTACAGATACGCAGTATTTT. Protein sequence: CASSPRDRVTDTQYF. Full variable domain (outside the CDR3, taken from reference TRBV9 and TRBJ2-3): DSGVTQTPKHLITATGQRVTLRCSPRSGDLSVYWYQQSLDQGLQFLIQYYNGEERAKGNILERFSAQQFPDLHSELNLSSLELGDSALYFCASSPRDRVTDTQYFGPGTRLTVL.

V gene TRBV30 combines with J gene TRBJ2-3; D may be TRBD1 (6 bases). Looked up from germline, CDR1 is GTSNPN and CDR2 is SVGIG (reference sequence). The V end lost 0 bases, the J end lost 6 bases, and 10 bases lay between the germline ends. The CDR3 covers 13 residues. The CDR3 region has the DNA TGTGCCTGGAGTGTACGTAGGGGGGATACGCAGTATTTT. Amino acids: CAWSVRRGDTQYF.

CDR3 protein: CASSNSGGHYNEQFF. CDR3 sequence (DNA): TGTGCCAGCAGCAATAGCGGGGGCCATTACAATGAGCAGTTCTTC. The rearrangement uses TRBV7-8 and TRBJ2-1, with 9 bases aligning to TRBD2. Germline V lookup: CDR1 SGHVS, CDR2 FQNEAQ. This CDR3 contains 15 residues. V was clipped by 5 bases and J by 4 bases; unmatched bases: 6.

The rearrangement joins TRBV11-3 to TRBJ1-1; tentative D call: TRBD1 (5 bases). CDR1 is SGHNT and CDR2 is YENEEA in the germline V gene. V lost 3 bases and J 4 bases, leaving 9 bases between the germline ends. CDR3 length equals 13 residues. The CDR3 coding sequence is TGTGCCAGCAGCTTTTCAGGGCCCACTGAAGCTTTCTTT. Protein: CASSFSGPTEAFF.

CDR3 coding DNA: TGTGCCAGCTCACCGTCGGGAAATTTGGACACCGGGGAGCTGTTTTTT. Protein sequence: CASSPSGNLDTGELFF. The chain recombines TRBV18 with TRBJ2-2; a possible D gene is TRBD2 (5 bases). V was clipped by 3 bases and J by 3 bases, with 14 bases between them. The CDR3 has 16 amino acids. From germline, CDR1 is KGHSH and CDR2 LQKENI.

The CDR3 DNA follows: TGTGCCAGCAGCTTCACGGGGGAGGTGAATGGCTACACCTTC. Amino acids: CASSFTGEVNGYTF. This chain connects TRBV7-2 to TRBJ1-2; D is perhaps TRBD1 (5 bases). Trimming pared 3 bases from V and 6 bases from J, leaving 14 bases between. This CDR3 has 14 residues. The germline CDR1 and CDR2 sequences are SGHTA and FQGNSA.

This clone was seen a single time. This CDR3 reads CASRKRNTGELFF. For the CDR3, the DNA is TGTGCCAGCAGGAAAAGGAACACCGGGGAGCTGTTTTTT. The chain employs TRBV7-9 and TRBJ2-2; D is uncertain. V lost 6 bases to trimming and J lost 1 base, with 6 bases between them. CDR1 and CDR2 from the germline V gene are SEHNR and FQNEAQ (reference sequence). The CDR3 consists of 13 residues.

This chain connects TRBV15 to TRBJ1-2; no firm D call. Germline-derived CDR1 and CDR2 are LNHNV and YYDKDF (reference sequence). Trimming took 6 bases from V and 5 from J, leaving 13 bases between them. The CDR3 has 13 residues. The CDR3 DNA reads TGTGCCACCAGGGGCTCTTCGGTGTATGGCTACACCTTC. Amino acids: CATRGSSVYGYTF.

DNA for the CDR3: TGTGCCAGCAGCCACTCGGGACAGCTCACGAACACTGAAGCTTTCTTT. Encoded protein: CASSHSGQLTNTEAFF. The V call is TRBV11-2, the J call TRBJ1-1; TRBD1 matches at 7 bases. J lost 1 base, V lost 5 bases, and 10 bases had no gene match. The CDR3 length is 16 residues. The germline V gene has CDR1 SGHAT and CDR2 FQNNGV.

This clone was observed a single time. For the CDR3, the DNA is TGCGCCAGCAGCTTGGGGTCTACAGGGAAGGGGCGCGAGCAGTACTTC. Translation gives CASSLGSTGKGREQYF. The chain has TRBV5-1 and TRBJ2-7; TRBD1 might be the D (6 bases). The germline gives CDR1 SGHRS, CDR2 YFSETQ. The CDR3 runs to 16 residues. Trimming cost V 0 bases and J 6 bases, with 19 bases left between them.

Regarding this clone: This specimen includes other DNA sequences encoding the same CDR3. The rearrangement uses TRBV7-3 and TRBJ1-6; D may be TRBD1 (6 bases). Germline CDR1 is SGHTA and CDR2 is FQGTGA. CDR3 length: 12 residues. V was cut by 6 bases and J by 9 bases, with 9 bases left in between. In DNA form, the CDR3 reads TGTGCCAGCAGTTTACAGGGTTCACCCCTCCACTTT. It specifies CASSLQGSPLHF.

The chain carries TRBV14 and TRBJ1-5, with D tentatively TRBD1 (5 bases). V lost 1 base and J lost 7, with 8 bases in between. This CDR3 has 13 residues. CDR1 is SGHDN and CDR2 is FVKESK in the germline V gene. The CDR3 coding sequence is TGTGCCAGCAGCCAAGCCGGGGGGCAGCCCCAGCATTTT. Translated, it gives CASSQAGGQPQHF.